The source of this T cell receptor beta chain is a study of blood T cells in healthy people across ages. V lost 0 bases, J lost 12 bases, and 17 bases lay in between. This CDR3 is built from 14 residues. Germline CDR1 is MGHRA and CDR2 is YSYEKL. The use of a sample-barcoded 5' primer and a J-beta primer mix characterized a second PCR of about 6 to 11 cycles. TCRdb re-derived calls from the 5' RACE reads in MiXCR, one entry per CDR3 protein. The table includes around 990,000 distinct CDR3 sequences, more than 30% detected once. The chain joins TRBV4-1 to TRBJ1-2; D remains ambiguous. This receptor was identified in a man aged 18 to 29 in good health. Sequenced sample: blood. The CDR3 protein is CASSQEEASVDDTF. In nucleotides, the CDR3 is TGCGCCAGCAGCCAAGAAGAGGCATCGGTGGACGACACCTTC.